This entry lists 14 T cell receptor beta chains sequenced from one sample in a study of cytomegalovirus exposure and HLA in healthy donors. Researchers ran the PCR with 60 Vbeta and 13 Jbeta primers. Sequenced by immunoSEQ multiplex PCR; TCRdb stores in-frame clones only, minus some. Altogether 150,000 to 200,000 clones are present, roughly four fifths being singletons, with the ten largest covering around 10%. The sample consisted of PBMCs. These receptors originate from a man aged 45-60 years in good health and CMV-seropositive.

The V gene is TRBV28, the J gene TRBJ1-1, with D perhaps TRBD1 (5 bases). Germline V lookup: CDR1 MDHEN, CDR2 SYDVKM. The ends were cut back, 2 bases at V and 4 bases at J, with 11 bases in the middle. The CDR3 runs to 14 residues. CDR3 in amino acids: CASSLLQGGTEAFF. In DNA, the CDR3 is TGTGCCAGCAGTTTACTCCAGGGTGGCACTGAAGCTTTCTTT.

The sample holds many counts of this clone. The chain couples TRBV6-4 to TRBJ2-1; 9 bases are shared with TRBD1. CDR3 size: 16 residues. Per the germline V gene, CDR1 is MRHNA and CDR2 is SNTAGT. V gave up 6 bases and J gave up 9 bases; unmatched junction bases: 15. CDR3 sequence (DNA): TGTGCCAGCAGGGAGGAGGGGACAGGGCAAAGTTGTGAGCAGTTCTTC. The encoded protein is CASREEGTGQSCEQFF.

The chain is built from TRBV7-2 and TRBJ2-7; 8 bases are shared with TRBD2. The CDR3 runs 15 residues. The ends lost 1 base at V and 6 bases at J; junction bases unmatched: 8. Germline assignment: CDR1 SGHTA and CDR2 FQGNSA. The CDR3 bases are TGTGCCAGCAGCTTAGGTGTAGCGGGGCGGTCCGAGCAGTACTTC. Translation gives CASSLGVAGRSEQYF.

This chain links TRBV4-2 with TRBJ2-5; TRBD2 agrees at 13 bases. The length of the CDR3 is 16 residues. From germline, CDR1 is LGHNA and CDR2 YNFKEQ. V trimming: 2 bases; J trimming: 7 bases; junction bases outside the gene matches: 7. The CDR3 DNA reads as TGTGCCAGCAGCCAACCCGGACTAGCGGGAGATGTGACCCAGTACTTC. Encoded protein: CASSQPGLAGDVTQYF.

CDR3: CASSLGTADTQYF. The CDR3 nucleotides are TGCGCCAGCAGCTTGGGGACAGCAGATACGCAGTATTTT. V is TRBV5-1 and J is TRBJ2-3, with TRBD1 as a possible D gene (6 bases). Trimming stripped 0 bases from V and 4 bases from J, with 6 bases between. The CDR3 sequence is 13 residues long. Germline V CDR1 and CDR2: SGHRS, YFSETQ.

The chain couples TRBV9 to TRBJ2-2; 10 bases agree with TRBD2. CDR1 is SGDLS, CDR2 YYNGEE, per germline. This CDR3 is built from 14 residues. V shed 7 bases, J shed 2 bases, and the junction held 2 bases outside the gene matches. In DNA, the CDR3 is TGTGCCAGCCGGACTAGCGGTAACACCGGGGAGCTGTTTTTT. This codes for CASRTSGNTGELFF.

The chain links TRBV19 to TRBJ2-3, with D perhaps matching TRBD1 (6 bases). From germline, CDR1 is LNHDA and CDR2 SQIVND (reference sequence). The CDR3 sequence is 14 residues long. V lost 6 bases to trimming and J lost 4 bases, with 14 bases between them. CDR3 bases: TGTGCCAGTAGGGCGGGCAGGGGAGCAGATACGCAGTATTTT. Protein product: CASRAGRGADTQYF.

The chain uses TRBV4-2 and TRBJ2-4; 8 bases align to TRBD2. V gave up 0 bases and J gave up 7 bases; unmatched junction bases: 11. Looked up from germline, CDR1 is LGHNA and CDR2 is YNFKEQ. The CDR3 has 17 residues. The CDR3 DNA reads TGTGCCAGCAGCCAAGAGGCGTTAGCGGGGCCGGGGAACATTCAGTACTTC. Translating it yields CASSQEALAGPGNIQYF.

The chain is built from TRBV6-1 and TRBJ1-5; TRBD1 aligns across 7 bases. The ends lost 6 bases at V and 0 bases at J; junction bases unmatched: 5. This CDR3 has 15 residues. From germline, CDR1 is MNHNS and CDR2 SASEGT. The DNA of the CDR3 is TGTGCCAGCAGCCTACAGGGGTTTAGCAATCAGCCCCAGCATTTT. It yields the protein CASSLQGFSNQPQHF.

J is TRBJ2-7 and V is TRBV5-8; 8 bases are shared with TRBD1. V was clipped by 3 bases and J by 2 bases; unmatched bases: 10. The CDR3 length is 16 residues. CDR1 SGHTS and CDR2 YDEGEE come from the germline V gene. This CDR3 reads CASSYPGQAPAYEQYF. As DNA, the CDR3 is TGTGCCAGCAGCTACCCGGGACAGGCCCCAGCCTACGAGCAGTACTTC.

The chain joins TRBV11-3 to TRBJ1-6, with 7 bases matching TRBD1. Germline assignment: CDR1 SGHNT and CDR2 YENEEA. The CDR3 totals 15 residues. Germline trimming cut 5 bases from V and 5 bases from J; bases unmatched to any gene: 6. In DNA, the CDR3 is TGTGCCAGCAGCGTATCCGGGACAGATAATTCACCCCTCCACTTT. Its translation is CASSVSGTDNSPLHF.

The rearrangement links TRBV5-4 to TRBJ2-5, with D maybe TRBD2 (5 bases). Germline V gene sequence: CDR1 SGHNT, CDR2 YYREEE (reference sequence). CDR3 length: 14 amino acids. V shed 4 bases and J shed 3 bases, with 13 bases lying between them. CDR3 in amino acids: CASSRGSREETQYF. CDR3 in DNA: TGTGCCAGCAGCCGTGGGTCGCGGGAAGAGACCCAGTACTTC.

J is TRBJ2-5 and V is TRBV5-1, with 9 bases fitting TRBD2. The V segment lost 6 bases and the J segment 0 bases; nucleotides outside the gene matches: 9. The V gene's germline CDR1 is SGHRS and CDR2 YFSETQ. The CDR3 length is 16 residues. CDR3 loop: CASTKGASGDQETQYF. CDR3 sequence (DNA): TGCGCCAGCACAAAAGGGGCTAGCGGGGACCAAGAGACCCAGTACTTC.

The chain has TRBV5-6 and TRBJ1-2, with D possibly being TRBD1 (5 bases). Trimming cost V 7 bases and J 1 base, with 14 bases left between them. The CDR3 consists of 14 residues. Germline loops: CDR1 SGHDT, CDR2 YYEEEE. The CDR3 here is CASSFVGLNYGYTF. The CDR3 DNA sequence: TGTGCCAGCTCCTTCGTGGGGCTTAACTATGGCTACACCTTC. The complete variable domain, with remaining parts taken from reference TRBV5-6 and TRBJ1-2, reads DAGVTQSPTHLIKTRGQQVTLRCSPKSGHDTVSWYQQALGQGPQFIFQYYEEEERQRGNFPDRFSGHQFPNYSSELNVNALLLGDSALYLCASSFVGLNYGYTFGSGTRLTVV.